What follows are 11 T cell receptor beta chains derived from one specimen sequenced in a study of blood T cell repertoires in COVID-19. Only in-frame clones appear in the TCRdb table, and some are missing; sequencing was by immunoSEQ multiplex PCR. The table includes some 130,000 clones, approximately 80% detected once. The sequencing sample was made of peripheral blood. The receptors here all came from a man between 60 and 70 years old who had recovered from COVID-19.

V is TRBV6-1 and J is TRBJ2-1; D gene unclear. Germline CDR1 is MNHNS and CDR2 is SASEGT. The CDR3 contains 14 residues. The germline V and J ends were trimmed by 1 base and 6 bases, with 10 bases remaining between them. The CDR3 protein is CASSEVETVNEQFF. As DNA, the CDR3 is TGTGCCAGCAGTGAAGTCGAGACTGTCAATGAGCAGTTCTTC.

This clone was counted only a few times. The V and J genes are TRBV19 and TRBJ1-1; D remains unclear. The germline V gene has CDR1 LNHDA and CDR2 SQIVND (reference sequence). V was cut by 1 base and J by 6 bases, with 15 bases left in between. This CDR3 spans 15 amino acids. CDR3 bases: TGTGCCAGTAGTATAGCGTGGGTGGTAGCCGCTGAAGCTTTCTTT. It specifies CASSIAWVVAAEAFF. Based on the CDR3 plus reference TRBV19 and TRBJ1-1, the full variable domain is DGGITQSPKYLFRKEGQNVTLSCEQNLNHDAMYWYRQDPGQGLRLIYYSQIVNDFQKGDIAEGYSVSREKKESFPLTVTSAQKNPTAFYLCASSIAWVVAAEAFFGQGTRLTVV.

The CDR3 nucleotides read TGCAGTGCCCCCGTCCCAGATACGCAGTATTTT. Its protein is CSAPVPDTQYF. The chain joins TRBV20-1 to TRBJ2-3, with no clear D. The germline V gene encodes CDR1 DFQATT and CDR2 SNEGSKA (reference sequence). V was clipped by 6 bases and J by 4 bases, with 8 bases between them. The CDR3 runs to 11 residues.

The V and J genes are TRBV7-8 and TRBJ2-7, with TRBD2 matching over 7 bases. In germline, CDR1 is SGHVS, CDR2 FQNEAQ. The CDR3 is made up of 15 amino acids. V shed 2 bases and J 0 bases; nucleotides not matched to a gene: 4. The CDR3 protein is CASSLLGGSSYEQYF. The CDR3 DNA reads TGTGCCAGCAGCTTACTCGGCGGGAGCTCCTACGAGCAGTACTTC.

The rearrangement links TRBV7-9 to TRBJ1-2, with D uncertain. The CDR3 contains 14 residues. Germline assignment: CDR1 SEHNR and CDR2 FQNEAQ (reference sequence). Trimming cost V 5 bases and J 7 bases, with 17 bases left between them. The CDR3 DNA reads TGTGCCAGCAGCCGCGAGAGGGTTGGTGGTGGCTACACCTTC. This translates into CASSRERVGGGYTF. The full variable domain, in which reference TRBV7-9 and TRBJ1-2 provide the parts outside the CDR3, is DTGVSQNPRHKITKRGQNVTFRCDPISEHNRLYWYRQTLGQGPEFLTYFQNEAQLEKSRLLSDRFSAERPKGSFSTLEIQRTEQGDSAMYLCASSRERVGGGYTFGSGTRLTVV.

The chain employs TRBV27 and TRBJ1-6, with TRBD1 as a possible D gene (6 bases). This CDR3 has 15 amino acids. CDR1 is MNHEY and CDR2 is SMNVEV in the germline V gene (reference sequence). V lost 0 bases to trimming and J lost 6 bases, with 9 bases between them. CDR3 loop: CASSLSPRGNSPLHF. Written as DNA, the CDR3 is TGTGCCAGCAGTTTATCTCCCAGGGGTAATTCACCCCTCCACTTT.

This clone was observed many times. The rearrangement links TRBV6-1 to TRBJ1-3, with D unresolved. The germline V gene encodes CDR1 MNHNS and CDR2 SASEGT. V shed 4 bases and J shed 2 bases, with 15 bases lying between them. This CDR3 spans 16 amino acids. CDR3 nucleotide sequence: TGTGCCAGCAGTGCCGCTCCCGATCCGGCTGGAAACACCATATATTTT. Translated: CASSAAPDPAGNTIYF.

The chain joins TRBV6-4 to TRBJ1-5, with D hard to call. V was cut by 0 bases and J by 1 base, with 13 bases left in between. Germline CDR1 and CDR2: MRHNA and SNTAGT. The CDR3 is 17 amino acids. DNA of the CDR3: TGTGCCAGCAGTGACTCCCTGGAGGGTAACAGCAATCAGCCCCAGCATTTT. Its translation: CASSDSLEGNSNQPQHF.

The J gene is TRBJ1-5, the V gene TRBV28; D is undetermined. The CDR3 is 14 amino acids. Germline CDR1 reads MDHEN; CDR2 reads SYDVKM. Trimming stripped 2 bases from V and 4 bases from J, with 9 bases between. CDR3 DNA sequence: TGTGCCAGCAGTTTAACGGTTCGGAATCAGCCCCAGCATTTT. Amino acid sequence: CASSLTVRNQPQHF.

This clone has just a few counts. The V and J genes are TRBV6-2 or TRBV6-3 and TRBJ1-5; 9 bases fit TRBD1. Trimming cost V 4 bases and J 15 bases; bases outside gene matches: 7. Germline CDR1 and CDR2: MNHEY and SVGEGT. The CDR3 has 12 amino acids. CDR3: CASSSWDRAGHF. CDR3 DNA: TGTGCCAGCAGTTCCTGGGACAGGGCCGGGCATTTT.

The V and J genes are TRBV27 and TRBJ1-5; no definite D call. The CDR3 runs 13 residues. Germline V lookup: CDR1 MNHEY, CDR2 SMNVEV (reference sequence). Trimming shortened V by 5 bases and J by 5 bases, and 10 bases separated the two germline ends. The CDR3 loop reads CASSKSEYQPQHF. The DNA of the CDR3 is TGTGCCAGCAGTAAGTCAGAATATCAGCCCCAGCATTTT.